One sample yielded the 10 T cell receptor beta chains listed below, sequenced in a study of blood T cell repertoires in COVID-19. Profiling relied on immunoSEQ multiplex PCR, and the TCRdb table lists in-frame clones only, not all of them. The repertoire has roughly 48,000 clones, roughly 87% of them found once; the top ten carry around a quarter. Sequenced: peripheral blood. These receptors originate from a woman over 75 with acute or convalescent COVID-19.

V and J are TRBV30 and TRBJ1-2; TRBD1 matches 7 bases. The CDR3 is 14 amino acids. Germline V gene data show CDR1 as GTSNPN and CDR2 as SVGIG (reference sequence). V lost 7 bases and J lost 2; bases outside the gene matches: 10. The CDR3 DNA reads TGTGCCTCAGCCACCGGGACAGCGAACTATGGCTACACCTTC. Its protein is CASATGTANYGYTF. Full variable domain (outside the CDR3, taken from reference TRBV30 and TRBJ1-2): SQTIHQWPATLVQPVGSPLSLECTVEGTSNPNLYWYRQAAGRGLQLLFYSVGIGQISSEVPQNLSASRPQDRQFILSSKKLLLSDSGFYLCASATGTANYGYTFGSGTRLTVV.

This CDR3 is CASSAGALGRTEAFF. The CDR3 nucleotides read TGTGCCAGCAGCGCGGGGGCGCTCGGCCGAACTGAAGCTTTCTTT. The chain joins TRBV5-4 to TRBJ1-1; tentative D call: TRBD1 (6 bases). V gave up 4 bases and J gave up 5 bases, with 18 bases separating them. This CDR3 is built from 15 residues. CDR1 is SGHNT, CDR2 YYREEE, per germline (reference sequence).

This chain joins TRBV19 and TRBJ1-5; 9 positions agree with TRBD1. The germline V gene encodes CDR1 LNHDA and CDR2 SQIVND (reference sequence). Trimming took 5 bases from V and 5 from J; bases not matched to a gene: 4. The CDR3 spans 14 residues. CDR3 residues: CASSRQGGDQPQHF. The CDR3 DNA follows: TGTGCCAGTAGTCGACAGGGGGGGGATCAGCCCCAGCATTTT.

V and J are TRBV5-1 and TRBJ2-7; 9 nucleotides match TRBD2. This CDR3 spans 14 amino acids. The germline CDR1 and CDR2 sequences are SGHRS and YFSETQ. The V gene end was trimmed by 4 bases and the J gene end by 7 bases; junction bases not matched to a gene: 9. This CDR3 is CASSPRGGAWEQYV. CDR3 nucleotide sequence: TGCGCCAGCAGCCCTCGCGGGGGGGCATGGGAGCAGTACGTC.

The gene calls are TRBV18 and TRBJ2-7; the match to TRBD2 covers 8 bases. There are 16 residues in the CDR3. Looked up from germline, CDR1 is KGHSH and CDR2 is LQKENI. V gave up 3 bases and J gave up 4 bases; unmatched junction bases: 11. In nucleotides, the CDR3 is TGTGCCAGCTCACCCCGTTCGGGGGGGGCGCTTTACGAGCAGTACTTC. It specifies CASSPRSGGALYEQYF. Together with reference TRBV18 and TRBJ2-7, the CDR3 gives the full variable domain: NAGVMQNPRHLVRRRGQEARLRCSPMKGHSHVYWYRQLPEEGLKFMVYLQKENIIDESGMPKERFSAEFPKEGPSILRIQQVVRGDSAAYFCASSPRSGGALYEQYFGPGTRLTVT.

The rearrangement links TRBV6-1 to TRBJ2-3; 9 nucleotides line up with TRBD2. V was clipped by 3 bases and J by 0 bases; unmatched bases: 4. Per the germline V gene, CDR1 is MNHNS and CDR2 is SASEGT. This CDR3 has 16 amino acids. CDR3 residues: CASSDLAGSSTDTQYF. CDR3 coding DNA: TGTGCCAGCAGTGATCTAGCGGGGAGCAGCACAGATACGCAGTATTTT.

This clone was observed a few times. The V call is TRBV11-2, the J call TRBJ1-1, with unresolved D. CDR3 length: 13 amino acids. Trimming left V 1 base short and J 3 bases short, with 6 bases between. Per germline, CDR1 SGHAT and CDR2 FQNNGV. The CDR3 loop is CASSLGEYTEAFF. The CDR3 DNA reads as TGTGCCAGCAGCTTAGGGGAGTACACTGAAGCTTTCTTT.

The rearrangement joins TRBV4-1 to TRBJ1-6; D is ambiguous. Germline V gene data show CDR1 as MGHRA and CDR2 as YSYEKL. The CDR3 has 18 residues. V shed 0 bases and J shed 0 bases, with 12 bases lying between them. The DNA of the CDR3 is TGCGCCAGCAGCCAAGACGGAGAGGGCTTCTCCTATAATTCACCCCTCCACTTT. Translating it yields CASSQDGEGFSYNSPLHF.

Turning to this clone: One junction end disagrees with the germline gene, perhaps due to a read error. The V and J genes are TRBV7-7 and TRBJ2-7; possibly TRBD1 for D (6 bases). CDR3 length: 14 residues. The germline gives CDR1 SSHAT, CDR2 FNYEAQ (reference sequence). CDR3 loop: CASSPVQGSHEQYF. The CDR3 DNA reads TGTGCTAGCAGCCCAGTCCAGGGGAGCCACGAGCAGTACTTC.

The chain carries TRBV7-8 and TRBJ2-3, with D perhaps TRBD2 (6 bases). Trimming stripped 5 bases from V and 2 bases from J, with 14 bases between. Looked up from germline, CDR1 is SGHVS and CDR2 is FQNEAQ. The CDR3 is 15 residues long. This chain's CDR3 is CASSPAGTNTDTQYF. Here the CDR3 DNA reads TGTGCCAGCAGCCCCGCGGGGACCAACACAGATACGCAGTATTTT.